This T cell receptor beta chain is from a study of regulatory and conventional T cells in RAG deficiency. This CDR3 spans 14 amino acids. The germline V gene encodes CDR1 SGDLS and CDR2 YYNGEE. V lost 2 bases, J lost 4 bases, and 12 bases lay in between. The sorted conventional CD4+ T cells were CD25-low and CD127-high, with genomic DNA sequenced. Using immunoSEQ multiplex PCR, the repertoire was profiled, and TCRdb retains in-frame clones only, with some absent. Of approximately 35,000 clones in the sample, roughly three quarters are singletons; the top ten hold roughly 3.5%. Separately, the same data were catalogued under a study of regulatory T cells. That source notes: Primers: 52 TRBV forward and 13 TRBJ reverse.

The sequence was obtained from a human donor in good health. This chain links TRBV9 with TRBJ1-1; D is perhaps TRBD1 (5 bases). Source material: CD4+ effector T cells sorted from blood. Written as DNA, the CDR3 is TGTGCCAGCAGCGTTGACAGCTGGGGCACTGAAGCTTTCTTT. Its protein is CASSVDSWGTEAFF.